The rows below give T cell receptor beta chains drawn from one sample of a study of blood T cell repertoires in COVID-19. The data were produced by immunoSEQ multiplex PCR, yet TCRdb's version contains in-frame clones alone and is incomplete. The sample holds some 180,000 clones, roughly 82% seen once. Sequenced material: peripheral blood. All receptors derive from a human donor in a cohort sampled during active COVID-19. The CDR3 runs from the conserved cysteine through the conserved F or W. D genes are given only for firm matches. Clone sizes are given selectively: once, few, many, or a class where the clone is expanded.

D | size | J | V | CDR3 | DNA
. | few | TRBJ2-3 | TRBV12-5 | CASVLLGRPGTPHSYTDTQYF | TGTGCTAGTGTTTTACTGGGGCGCCCCGGGACTCCGCACTCCTACACAGATACGCAGTATTTT
. | . | TRBJ2-1 | TRBV28 | CASSFRDYNEQFF | TGTGCCAGCAGTTTTCGGGATTACAATGAGCAGTTCTTC
. | . | TRBJ2-3 | TRBV18 | CASAQGSSTDTQYF | TGTGCCAGCGCCCAGGGGAGTAGCACAGATACGCAGTATTTT
TRBD2 | . | TRBJ2-1 | TRBV5-1 | CASSFIPSGLAGGGEQFF | TGCGCCAGCAGCTTCATACCTTCGGGACTAGCGGGAGGGGGTGAGCAGTTCTTC
TRBD2 | . | TRBJ2-3 | TRBV6-5 | CASSLLAGATDTQYF | TGTGCCAGCAGTTTACTAGCGGGAGCCACAGATACGCAGTATTTT
. | few | TRBJ1-5 | TRBV27 | CASSPQVGVPQHF | TGTGCCAGCAGTCCACAGGTGGGTGTACCCCAGCATTTT
TRBD2 | . | TRBJ2-7 | TRBV11-2 | CASSYDGLAGVNEQYF | TGTGCCAGCAGCTACGACGGACTAGCGGGAGTCAACGAGCAGTACTTC
. | . | TRBJ2-2 | TRBV27 | CASSFYYAGELFF | TGTGCCAGCAGTTTCTACTATGCCGGGGAGCTGTTTTTT
. | many | TRBJ1-5 | TRBV18 | CASSPGLSQPQHF | TGTGCCAGCTCACCAGGTCTGAGTCAGCCCCAGCATTTT
. | . | TRBJ1-2 | TRBV4-1 | CASSQDTAYGYTF | TGCGCCAGCAGCCAAGATACAGCTTATGGCTACACCTTC
. | few | TRBJ2-6 | TRBV12-3/TRBV12-4 | CASSLSGANVLTF | TGTGCCAGCAGCCTCTCTGGGGCCAACGTCCTGACTTTC
TRBD2 | . | TRBJ2-2 | TRBV27 | CASSPGGGELFF | TGTGCCAGCAGTCCGGGAGGCGGGGAGCTGTTTTTT
TRBD2 | . | TRBJ2-3 | TRBV5-1 | CASSLDSGGSTDTQYF | TGCGCCAGCAGCTTGGATAGCGGGGGAAGCACAGATACGCAGTATTTT
TRBD2 | . | TRBJ2-7 | TRBV28 | CASRPGLPLYEQYF | TGTGCCAGCAGACCGGGACTACCACTTTACGAGCAGTACTTC
. | . | TRBJ1-4 | TRBV7-9 | CASSFETGPTNEKLFF | TGTGCCAGCAGCTTCGAAACAGGGCCAACTAATGAAAAACTGTTTTTT
TRBD2 | . | TRBJ2-2 | TRBV9 | CASSVLSGRTTGELFF | TGTGCCAGCAGCGTTTTGAGCGGGAGGACCACCGGGGAGCTGTTTTTT
. | once | TRBJ2-3 | TRBV4-1 | CASSQIGSRTDTQYF | TGCGCCAGCAGCCAAATCGGGAGTCGCACAGATACGCAGTATTTT
. | . | TRBJ1-1 | TRBV7-9 | CASYPGLLNTEAFF | TGTGCCAGCTATCCGGGACTCTTGAACACTGAAGCTTTCTTT
. | . | TRBJ2-7 | TRBV12-3/TRBV12-4 | CASSGTRDKKQYF | TGTGCCAGCAGTGGAACCCGGGACAAGAAGCAGTACTTC
TRBD2 | . | TRBJ2-1 | TRBV24-1 | CATSDRNQAGGSYNEQFF | TGTGCCACCAGTGATCGAAACCAAGCGGGAGGCTCCTACAATGAGCAGTTCTTC
TRBD2 | . | TRBJ2-1 | TRBV5-1 | CASSIGTSGNEQFF | TGCGCCAGCAGCATCGGGACTAGCGGCAATGAGCAGTTCTTC
TRBD2 | . | TRBJ2-5 | TRBV4-1 | CASSSGLAGGETQYF | TGCGCCAGCAGCTCTGGACTAGCGGGAGGGGAGACCCAGTACTTC
TRBD2 | . | TRBJ2-7 | TRBV29-1 | CSVGREGIYEQYF | TGCAGCGTTGGGCGGGAGGGGATTTACGAGCAGTACTTC